These 15 T cell receptor beta chains were sequenced from one sample in a study of OX40 agonist ivuxolimab in advanced cancers. Produced via immunoSEQ multiplex PCR; TCRdb's table is partial and in-frame only. The sample lists some 64,000 clones, 83% occurring once. Material: CD4+ or CD8+ T cells sorted from blood, obtained in a trial of the OX40 agonist ivuxolimab. The receptors here all came from an adult with an advanced solid tumor such as melanoma, head and neck, liver or kidney cancer.

The chain joins TRBV9 to TRBJ2-3; maybe TRBD2 (6 bases). The CDR3 runs 12 residues. CDR1 and CDR2 from the germline V gene are SGDLS and YYNGEE. The V gene lost 0 bases and the J gene lost 9 bases, with 8 bases spanning the gap. CDR3 bases: TGTGCCAGCAGCGTAGATAGCGGAACGCAGTATTTT. Encoded protein: CASSVDSGTQYF.

The gene calls are TRBV6-6 and TRBJ1-2; D remains unclear. The germline V gene encodes CDR1 MNHNY and CDR2 SVGAGI (reference sequence). The V end was cut by 4 bases, the J end by 8 bases, with 14 bases between. The CDR3 runs 13 residues. The CDR3 bases are TGTGCCAGCAGTTCCGAACGCCCGAGAGGCTACACCTTC. It encodes CASSSERPRGYTF.

The V gene is TRBV21-1, the J gene TRBJ2-3; the DNA was not compared with TRBD2, the D call given in the table. TRBV21-1 is marked as a pseudogene. The CDR3 loop spans 16 amino acids. DNA of the CDR3: TGTGCCAGCAGCACATATCCCGGGTTGAACACAGATACGCAGTATTTT. It encodes CASSTYPGLNTDTQYF.

The rearrangement joins TRBV6-4 to TRBJ1-4, with TRBD1 as a possible D gene (6 bases). The length of the CDR3 is 15 residues. Deletions cut 0 bases from V and 8 bases from J, with 13 bases between. From germline, CDR1 is MRHNA and CDR2 SNTAGT. The CDR3 DNA reads as TGTGCCAGCAGTGACTCGGGGGCCGCGCCGGAAAAACTGTTTTTT. Translating gives CASSDSGAAPEKLFF.

This clone was counted a few times. This chain connects TRBV29-1 to TRBJ2-3; TRBD1 is a possible D gene (7 bases). The CDR3 consists of 16 residues. From germline, CDR1 is SQVTM and CDR2 ANQGSEA. Trimming stripped 5 bases from V and 0 bases from J, with 18 bases between. CDR3: CSVPGGSRPSTDTQYF. CDR3 nucleotides: TGCAGCGTTCCAGGGGGGTCTAGGCCTAGCACAGATACGCAGTATTTT.

The chain carries TRBV23-1 and TRBJ1-1, with D possibly matching TRBD1 (6 bases). TRBV23-1 is sorted into the ORF group, with uncertain function. CDR3 length: 14 amino acids. Trimming left V 2 bases short and J 2 bases short, with 9 bases between. CDR3 in DNA: TGCGCCAGCAGTCAAGCGGGGGGCAACACTGAAGCTTTCTTT. Amino acids: CASSQAGGNTEAFF.

The chain is built from TRBV14 and TRBJ1-1; D remains unclear. Trimming removed 1 base from V and 6 bases from J, with 9 bases in between. This CDR3 is 13 amino acids long. Germline V CDR1 and CDR2: SGHDN, FVKESK. The CDR3 here is CASSQGRSAEAFF. In DNA form, the CDR3 reads TGTGCCAGCAGCCAAGGGCGTAGTGCTGAAGCTTTCTTT.

The V gene is TRBV7-2, the J gene TRBJ2-5, with D unresolved. Germline V gene data show CDR1 as SGHTA and CDR2 as FQGNSA. The CDR3 consists of 12 residues. V was cut by 1 base and J by 4 bases, with 4 bases left in between. The CDR3 loop reads CASSLVAETQYF. CDR3 nucleotide sequence: TGTGCCAGCAGCTTAGTCGCAGAGACCCAGTACTTC.

The rearrangement joins TRBV27 to TRBJ2-5; no definite D call. Trimming pared 8 bases from V and 5 bases from J, leaving 9 bases between. The CDR3 contains 11 residues. Germline lookup yields CDR1 MNHEY and CDR2 SMNVEV (reference sequence). The CDR3 is CASGRFETQYF. For the CDR3, the DNA is TGTGCCAGCGGCCGGTTCGAGACCCAGTACTTC.

This chain joins TRBV12-2 and TRBJ1-1; TRBD1, the table's D call, was not compared with the DNA. TRBV12-2 counts as a pseudogene. The CDR3 runs 12 residues. This CDR3 reads CASRIPGHGAFF. CDR3 nucleotide sequence: TGTGCAAGTCGCATACCGGGACATGGAGCTTTCTTT.

This chain connects TRBV11-2 to TRBJ2-7; D call uncertain. V lost 1 base and J 2 bases, leaving 9 bases between the germline ends. In germline, CDR1 is SGHAT, CDR2 FQNNGV. This CDR3 is 14 amino acids long. CDR3 region: CASSLAGQTYEQYF. DNA of the CDR3: TGTGCCAGCAGCTTAGCGGGCCAAACCTACGAGCAGTACTTC. The whole variable domain, filled in from reference TRBV11-2 and TRBJ2-7, reads EAGVAQSPRYKIIEKRQSVAFWCNPISGHATLYWYQQILGQGPKLLIQFQNNGVVDDSQLPKDRFSAERLKGVDSTLKIQPAKLEDSAVYLCASSLAGQTYEQYFGPGTRLTVT.

The chain employs TRBV7-9 and TRBJ2-3; no firm D call. CDR1 and CDR2 (germline): SEHNR, FQNEAQ (reference sequence). The CDR3 totals 14 residues. The V gene lost 5 bases and the J gene lost 6 bases, with 15 bases spanning the gap. The CDR3, as DNA: TGTGCCAGCAGCCTCAGGTCCTTTCTGGATACGCAGTATTTT. Translation: CASSLRSFLDTQYF. The full variable domain, completed using reference TRBV7-9 and TRBJ2-3, is DTGVSQNPRHKITKRGQNVTFRCDPISEHNRLYWYRQTLGQGPEFLTYFQNEAQLEKSRLLSDRFSAERPKGSFSTLEIQRTEQGDSAMYLCASSLRSFLDTQYFGPGTRLTVL.

The gene calls are TRBV4-1 and TRBJ2-7; TRBD1 is a possible D gene (5 bases). V shed 2 bases and J shed 3 bases, with 17 bases lying between them. The CDR3 extends over 16 amino acids. The germline V gene has CDR1 MGHRA and CDR2 YSYEKL. CDR3 sequence: CASSQRVLQDHYEQYF. The CDR3 region has the DNA TGCGCCAGCAGCCAACGCGTCTTACAGGATCACTACGAGCAGTACTTC.

The gene calls are TRBV5-1 and TRBJ2-5, with TRBD1 matching 8 bases. The CDR3 is 14 residues long. Germline lookup yields CDR1 SGHRS and CDR2 YFSETQ. V was clipped by 7 bases and J by 4 bases; unmatched bases: 9. The CDR3 loop reads CASHIGQGGETQYF. In DNA, the CDR3 is TGCGCCAGCCACATAGGACAGGGAGGAGAGACCCAGTACTTC.

Only one count was recorded for this clone. CDR3 nucleotides: TGTGCCAGTAGTCAAACGGGGGCTGGGAATCAGCCCCAGCATTTT. It is translated as CASSQTGAGNQPQHF. The rearrangement uses TRBV19 and TRBJ1-5; a possible D gene is TRBD1 (6 bases). In germline, CDR1 is LNHDA, CDR2 SQIVND (reference sequence). CDR3 length: 15 residues. V gave up 5 bases and J gave up 4 bases, with 15 bases separating them.